This TCR beta chain originates from a study of EBV T-cell therapy then PD-1 blockade in nasopharyngeal carcinoma. Germline CDR1 is SGHRS and CDR2 is YFSETQ. Trimming took 6 bases from V and 5 from J, leaving 16 bases between them. The CDR3 spans 14 residues. Using immunoSEQ multiplex PCR, the repertoire was profiled, and TCRdb retains in-frame clones only, with some absent. The top ten hold roughly 30% of the sample, which has around 20,000 clones, about 86% seen once. This sample's time point: 266 days after commencement of treatment, after nivolumab therapy. Described treatment: AdE1-LMPpoly-expanded autologous EBV-specific T-cell therapy followed by anti-PD-1 nivolumab. This clone is medium-sized by share. Its antigen remains unidentified.

This chain links TRBV5-1 with TRBJ2-3, with D uncertain. The sequence derives from a man aged 40-55 years with nasopharyngeal carcinoma. The starting material was CD8+ T cells from blood, obtained at roughly day 280 from a patient whose treatment included autologous EBV-specific T cells and nivolumab. In DNA, the CDR3 is TGCGCCAGCACCCACCCCCATGGCAGAGATACGCAGTATTTT. This codes for CASTHPHGRDTQYF.